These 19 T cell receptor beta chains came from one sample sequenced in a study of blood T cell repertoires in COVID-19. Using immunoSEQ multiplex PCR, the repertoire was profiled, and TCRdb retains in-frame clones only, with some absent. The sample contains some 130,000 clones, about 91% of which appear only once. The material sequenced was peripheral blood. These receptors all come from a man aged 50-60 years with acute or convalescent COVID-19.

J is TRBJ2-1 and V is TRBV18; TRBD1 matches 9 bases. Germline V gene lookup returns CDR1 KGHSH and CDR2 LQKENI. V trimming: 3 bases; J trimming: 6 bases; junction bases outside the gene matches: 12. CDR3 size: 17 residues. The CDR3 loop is CASSPGTGTLLGNEQFF. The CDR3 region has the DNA TGTGCCAGCTCACCTGGGACAGGGACCCTATTGGGCAATGAGCAGTTCTTC. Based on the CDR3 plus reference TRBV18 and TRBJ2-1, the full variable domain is NAGVMQNPRHLVRRRGQEARLRCSPMKGHSHVYWYRQLPEEGLKFMVYLQKENIIDESGMPKERFSAEFPKEGPSILRIQQVVRGDSAAYFCASSPGTGTLLGNEQFFGPGTRLTVL.

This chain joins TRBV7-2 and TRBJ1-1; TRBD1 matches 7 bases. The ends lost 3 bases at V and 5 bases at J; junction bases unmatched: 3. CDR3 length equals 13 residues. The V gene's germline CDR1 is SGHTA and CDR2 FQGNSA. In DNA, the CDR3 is TGTGCCAGCAGCTTCACAGGGGTGACTGAAGCTTTCTTT. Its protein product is CASSFTGVTEAFF.

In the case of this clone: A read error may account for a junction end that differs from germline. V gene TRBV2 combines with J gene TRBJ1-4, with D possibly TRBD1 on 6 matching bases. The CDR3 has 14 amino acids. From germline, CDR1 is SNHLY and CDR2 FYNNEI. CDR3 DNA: TGTGCCAGCAGCCGGACAGACCCTAAGGAAAAACTGTTTTTT. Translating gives CASSRTDPKEKLFF.

CDR3 sequence (DNA): TGTGCCAGCAGTCGAGGAGGCCCTGAAGCTTTCTTT. It specifies CASSRGGPEAFF. The chain has TRBV6-5 and TRBJ1-1, with D hard to call. This CDR3 spans 12 amino acids. Germline V gives CDR1 MNHEY, CDR2 SVGAGI. The V and J ends lost 5 bases and 6 bases respectively, with 10 bases between them.

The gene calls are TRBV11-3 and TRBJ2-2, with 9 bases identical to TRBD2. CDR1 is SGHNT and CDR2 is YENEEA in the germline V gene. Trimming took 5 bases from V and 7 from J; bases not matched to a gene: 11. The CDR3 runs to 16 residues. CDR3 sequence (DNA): TGTGCCAGCAGCGACGCTAGCGGGATATATGGCGGGGAGCTGTTTTTT. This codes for CASSDASGIYGGELFF. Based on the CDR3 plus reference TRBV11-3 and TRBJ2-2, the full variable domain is EAGVVQSPRYKIIEKKQPVAFWCNPISGHNTLYWYLQNLGQGPELLIRYENEEAVDDSQLPKDRFSAERLKGVDSTLKIQPAELGDSAVYLCASSDASGIYGGELFFGEGSRLTVL.

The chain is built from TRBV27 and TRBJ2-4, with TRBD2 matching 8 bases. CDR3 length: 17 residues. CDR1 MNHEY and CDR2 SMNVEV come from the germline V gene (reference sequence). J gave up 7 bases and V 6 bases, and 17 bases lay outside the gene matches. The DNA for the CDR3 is TGTGCCAGCAGCCCCAACCCCCTTAGCGGGATTGGTAACATTCAGTACTTC. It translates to CASSPNPLSGIGNIQYF.

CDR3 sequence (DNA): TGTGCCAGCAGTACACAGGGGTCGAACACCGGGGAGCTGTTTTTT. Its translation: CASSTQGSNTGELFF. The rearrangement links TRBV6-5 to TRBJ2-2, with 7 positions matching TRBD1. The CDR3 runs 15 residues. The V gene's germline CDR1 is MNHEY and CDR2 SVGAGI. V trimming: 5 bases; J trimming: 0 bases; junction bases outside the gene matches: 3.

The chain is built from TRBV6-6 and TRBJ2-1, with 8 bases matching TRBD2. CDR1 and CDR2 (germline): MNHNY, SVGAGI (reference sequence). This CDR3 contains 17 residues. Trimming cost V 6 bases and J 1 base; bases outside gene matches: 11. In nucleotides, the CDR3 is TGTGCCAGCAGCCGAGCGGGAGAATTCGGTTCCTACAATGAGCAGTTCTTC. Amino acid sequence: CASSRAGEFGSYNEQFF.

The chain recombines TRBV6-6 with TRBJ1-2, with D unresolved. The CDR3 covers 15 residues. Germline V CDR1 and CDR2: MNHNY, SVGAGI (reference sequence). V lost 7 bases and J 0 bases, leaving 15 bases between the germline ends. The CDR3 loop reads CASTSGGSANYGYTF. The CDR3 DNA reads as TGTGCCAGCACTTCTGGCGGGTCGGCTAACTATGGCTACACCTTC.

CDR3 sequence: CASRSGTAYGYTF. Written as DNA, the CDR3 is TGTGCCAGCAGATCCGGGACAGCTTATGGCTACACCTTC. The chain combines TRBV5-6 with TRBJ1-2, with 7 bases lining up with TRBD1. The V gene end was trimmed by 5 bases and the J gene end by 5 bases; junction bases not matched to a gene: 6. Per the germline V gene, CDR1 is SGHDT and CDR2 is YYEEEE. The CDR3 contains 13 residues.

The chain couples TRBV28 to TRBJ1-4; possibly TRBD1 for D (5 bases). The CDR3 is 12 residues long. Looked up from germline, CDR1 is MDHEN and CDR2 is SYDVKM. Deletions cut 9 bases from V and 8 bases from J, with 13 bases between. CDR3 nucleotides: TGTGCCAGTTCGGGGGTTCGGGAAAAACTGTTTTTT. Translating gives CASSGVREKLFF. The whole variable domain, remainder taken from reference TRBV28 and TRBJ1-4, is DVKVTQSSRYLVKRTGEKVFLECVQDMDHENMFWYRQDPGLGLRLIYFSYDVKMKEKGDIPEGYSVSREKKERFSLILESASTNQTSMYLCASSGVREKLFFGSGTQLSVL.

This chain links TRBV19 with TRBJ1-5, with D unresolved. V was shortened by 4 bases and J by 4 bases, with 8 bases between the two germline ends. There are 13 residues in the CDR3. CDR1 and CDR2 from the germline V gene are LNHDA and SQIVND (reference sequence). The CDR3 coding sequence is TGTGCCAGTAGTACGCGGAATAATCAGCCCCAGCATTTT. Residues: CASSTRNNQPQHF.

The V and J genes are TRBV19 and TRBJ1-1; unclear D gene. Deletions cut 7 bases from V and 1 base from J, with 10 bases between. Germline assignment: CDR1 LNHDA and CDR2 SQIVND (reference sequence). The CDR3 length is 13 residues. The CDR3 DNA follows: TGTGCCAGTAAGGAGCACCAGAACACTGAAGCTTTCTTT. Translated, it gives CASKEHQNTEAFF.

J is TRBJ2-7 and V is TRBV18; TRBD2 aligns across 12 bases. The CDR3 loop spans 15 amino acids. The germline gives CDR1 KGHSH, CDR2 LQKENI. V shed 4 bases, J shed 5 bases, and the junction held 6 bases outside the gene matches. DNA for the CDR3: TGTGCCAGCTCACACGGGACTAGCGGGCTCGACGAGCAGTACTTC. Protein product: CASSHGTSGLDEQYF.

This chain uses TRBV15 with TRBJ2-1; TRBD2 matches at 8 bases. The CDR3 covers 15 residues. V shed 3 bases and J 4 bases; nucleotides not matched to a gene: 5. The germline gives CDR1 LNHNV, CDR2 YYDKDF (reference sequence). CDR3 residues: CATSSVLAGYNEQFF. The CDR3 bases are TGTGCCACCAGCAGTGTATTAGCGGGGTACAATGAGCAGTTCTTC. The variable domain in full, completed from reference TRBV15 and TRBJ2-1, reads DAMVIQNPRYQVTQFGKPVTLSCSQTLNHNVMYWYQQKSSQAPKLLFHYYDKDFNNEADTPDNFQSRRPNTSFCFLDIRSPGLGDTAMYLCATSSVLAGYNEQFFGPGTRLTVL.

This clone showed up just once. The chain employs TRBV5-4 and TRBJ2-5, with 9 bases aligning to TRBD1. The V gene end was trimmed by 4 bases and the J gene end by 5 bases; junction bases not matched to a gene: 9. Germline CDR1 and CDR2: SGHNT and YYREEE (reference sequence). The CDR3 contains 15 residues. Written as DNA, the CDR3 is TGTGCCAGCAGCCTCCAGACAGGGGGAGTCGAGACCCAGTACTTC. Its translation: CASSLQTGGVETQYF.

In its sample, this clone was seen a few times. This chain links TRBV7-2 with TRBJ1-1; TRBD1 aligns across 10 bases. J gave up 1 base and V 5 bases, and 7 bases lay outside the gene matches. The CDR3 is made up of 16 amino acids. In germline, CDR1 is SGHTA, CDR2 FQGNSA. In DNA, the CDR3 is TGTGCCAGCAGCCAGGGACAGGGGAGGGGGAACACTGAAGCTTTCTTT. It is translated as CASSQGQGRGNTEAFF.

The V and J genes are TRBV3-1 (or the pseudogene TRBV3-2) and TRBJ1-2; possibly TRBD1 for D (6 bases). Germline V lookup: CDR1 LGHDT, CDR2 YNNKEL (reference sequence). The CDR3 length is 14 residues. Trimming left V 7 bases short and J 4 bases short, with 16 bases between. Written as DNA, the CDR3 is TGTGCCAGCACTCCCAGGGGAAGAGGCTATGGCTACACCTTC. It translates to CASTPRGRGYGYTF.

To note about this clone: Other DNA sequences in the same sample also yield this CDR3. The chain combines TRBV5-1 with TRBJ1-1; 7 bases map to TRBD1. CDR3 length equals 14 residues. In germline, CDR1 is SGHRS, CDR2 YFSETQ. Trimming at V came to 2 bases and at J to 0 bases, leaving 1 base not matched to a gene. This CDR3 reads CASSLQGMNTEAFF. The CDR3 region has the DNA TGCGCCAGCAGCTTACAGGGGATGAACACTGAAGCTTTCTTT.